Presented here are 4 T cell receptor beta chains from one specimen sequenced in a study of T cell responses to AZD1222 COVID-19 vaccine. Here immunoSEQ multiplex PCR was the method, and the copy in TCRdb shows in-frame clones only, minus some. The sample carries about 90,000 clones, 75% to 90% recorded once. The sample here was peripheral blood, taken 28 days after the second AZD1222 dose. Receptor source: an adult who received the AZD1222 COVID-19 vaccine.

This rearrangement joins TRBV10-2 to TRBJ1-5; no clear D gene. The V end was cut by 3 bases, the J end by 5 bases, with 11 bases between. The V gene's germline CDR1 is WSHSY and CDR2 SAAADI. This CDR3 contains 14 residues. The chain's CDR3 is CASSDSGRYQPQHF. CDR3 DNA sequence: TGCGCCAGCAGTGATAGCGGGCGGTATCAGCCCCAGCATTTT.

The V call is TRBV12-5, the J call TRBJ1-1; D is undetermined. The CDR3 is 12 amino acids. The V and J ends lost 1 base and 1 base respectively, with 1 base between them. CDR1 is LGHNT, CDR2 FRNRAP, per germline. In nucleotides, the CDR3 is TGTGCTAGTGGTTTGGAGAACACTGAAGCTTTCTTT. It is translated as CASGLENTEAFF.

The genes are TRBV6-2 or TRBV6-3 and TRBJ2-2; unclear D gene. V lost 2 bases and J lost 6, with 4 bases in between. This CDR3 contains 12 residues. CDR1 is MNHEY and CDR2 is SVGEGT in the germline V gene. CDR3 DNA: TGTGCCAGCAGTTACGGTGCCGGGGAGCTGTTTTTT. It codes for CASSYGAGELFF.

This chain links TRBV5-6 with TRBJ2-3; a possible D gene is TRBD2 (5 bases). This CDR3 has 15 residues. Trimming pared 1 base from V and 0 bases from J, leaving 9 bases between. The V gene's germline CDR1 is SGHDT and CDR2 YYEEEE. This CDR3 is CASSLRRRSTDTQYF. The CDR3, as DNA: TGTGCCAGCAGCTTGCGGAGGAGGAGCACAGATACGCAGTATTTT.